This entry describes one T cell receptor beta chain. CDR1 SGHTA and CDR2 FQGNSA come from the germline V gene. The V gene end was trimmed by 6 bases and the J gene end by 9 bases; junction bases not matched to a gene: 10. The length of the CDR3 is 14 residues. The data were produced by immunoSEQ multiplex PCR, yet TCRdb's version contains in-frame clones alone and is incomplete. The repertoire has a few hundred thousand clones, approximately 83% of them found once; the top ten carry around 2.1%. These data originate in a study of blood T cell repertoires in COVID-19. About the study: Material from acute and convalescent COVID-19 was sourced from the United States, Italy and Spain. T cells, B-cell-depleted T cells, or PBMCs provided the cDNA or gDNA that served as material.

The sequence was obtained from a woman in her 30s who had recovered from COVID-19. The chain joins TRBV7-2 to TRBJ2-1; 8 bases are a match to TRBD2. The sample taken for sequencing was peripheral blood. The CDR3 sequence: CASSETGTRGEQFF. Here the CDR3 DNA reads TGTGCCAGCAGTGAGACCGGGACTAGGGGTGAGCAGTTCTTC. The entire variable domain, with the rest obtained from reference TRBV7-2 and TRBJ2-1, is as follows: GAGVSQSPSNKVTEKGKDVELRCDPISGHTALYWYRQSLGQGLEFLIYFQGNSAPDKSGLPSDRFSAERTGGSVSTLTIQRTQQEDSAVYLCASSETGTRGEQFFGPGTRLTVL.